Each of the 2 T cell receptor beta chains below was sequenced from the same sample in a study of regulatory T cells in long-lasting Graves disease. The authors built TCR beta libraries using iRepertoire HTBI primers and Arm-PCR of CDR3 regions. TCRdb reprocessed the multiplex PCR reads with MiXCR, giving one entry per CDR3 protein. Among around 500,000 distinct CDR3 sequences listed, around 21% were seen once. Time point specified: persistent/refractory GD, antithyroid drugs over 5 years with positive TRAb. The authors made the TCR library using RNA they extracted from PBMCs. The specimen comprised peripheral blood mononuclear cells (PBMCs), sampled when the disease was refractory, from a patient treated with antithyroid drugs. The receptor source for this set is a female donor with Graves disease.

V usage is TRBV28 and J usage is TRBJ1-5; D is uncertain. Germline CDR1 MDHEN, CDR2 SYDVKM. The CDR3 covers 16 residues. The V end was cut by 3 bases, the J end by 4 bases, with 16 bases between. The DNA for the CDR3 is TGTGCCAGCAGTTTGTTCGAGGTCCTAGGGAATCAGCCCCAGCATTTT. Translating it yields CASSLFEVLGNQPQHF.

This clonotype was found many times. The chain has TRBV2 and TRBJ2-2, with a weak D call TRBD2 (5 bases). The CDR3 covers 16 residues. Trimming cost V 6 bases and J 4 bases, with 18 bases left between them. Germline-derived CDR1 and CDR2 are SNHLY and FYNNEI. The CDR3 is CASSSKGLEPTGELFF. The CDR3 nucleotides are TGTGCCAGCAGCTCAAAAGGACTGGAACCCACCGGGGAGCTGTTTTTT. Using reference TRBV2 and TRBJ2-2 for the parts outside the CDR3, the full variable domain is EPEVTQTPSHQVTQMGQEVILRCVPISNHLYFYWYRQILGQKVEFLVSFYNNEISEKSEIFDDQFSVERPDGSNFTLKIRSTKLEDSAMYFCASSSKGLEPTGELFFGEGSRLTVL.